The T cell receptor (beta chain) described here comes from a study of CD8 T cells in Susac syndrome. Trimming pared 2 bases from V and 0 bases from J, leaving 12 bases between. Germline V gene data show CDR1 as SGHKS and CDR2 as YYEKEE (reference sequence). The CDR3 runs 15 residues. From blood CD8+ and CD4+ T cells, the TCR beta chain was sequenced. An amount of RNA that ranged from roughly 0.5 to 1 ug was reverse transcribed with random hexamers. By means of immunoSEQ multiplex PCR, TCR beta CDR3 spanning 54 Vbeta and 13 Jbeta underwent amplification. TCRdb fed the immunoSEQ multiplex PCR reads into MiXCR, producing one record per CDR3 protein. The table has hundreds of thousands of distinct CDR3 sequences, 75% to 85% seen once.

The chain is built from TRBV5-5 and TRBJ2-7, with D perhaps TRBD1 (5 bases). Sample: CD8+ T cells from PBMCs. This clonotype originated in a human donor with multiple sclerosis. The CDR3 reads CASSLIQGPSYEQYF. The CDR3 nucleotides are TGTGCCAGCAGCTTAATTCAGGGCCCCTCCTACGAGCAGTACTTC.